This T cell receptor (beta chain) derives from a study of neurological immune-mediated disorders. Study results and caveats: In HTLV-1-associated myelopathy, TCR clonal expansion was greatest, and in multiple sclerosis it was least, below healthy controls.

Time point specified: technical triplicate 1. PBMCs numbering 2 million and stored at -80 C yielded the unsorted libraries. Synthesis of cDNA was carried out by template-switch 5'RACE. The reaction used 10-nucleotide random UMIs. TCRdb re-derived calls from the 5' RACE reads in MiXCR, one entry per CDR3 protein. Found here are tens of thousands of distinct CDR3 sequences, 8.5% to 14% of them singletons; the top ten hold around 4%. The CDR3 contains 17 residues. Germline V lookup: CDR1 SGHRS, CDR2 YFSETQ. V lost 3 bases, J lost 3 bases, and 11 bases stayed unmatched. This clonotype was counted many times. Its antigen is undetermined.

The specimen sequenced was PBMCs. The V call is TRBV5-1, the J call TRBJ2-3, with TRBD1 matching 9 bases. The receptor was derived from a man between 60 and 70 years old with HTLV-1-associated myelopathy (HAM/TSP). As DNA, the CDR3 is TGCGCCAGCAGCTGGCCGCTCGGGACAGGGCTGACAGATACGCAGTATTTT. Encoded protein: CASSWPLGTGLTDTQYF.